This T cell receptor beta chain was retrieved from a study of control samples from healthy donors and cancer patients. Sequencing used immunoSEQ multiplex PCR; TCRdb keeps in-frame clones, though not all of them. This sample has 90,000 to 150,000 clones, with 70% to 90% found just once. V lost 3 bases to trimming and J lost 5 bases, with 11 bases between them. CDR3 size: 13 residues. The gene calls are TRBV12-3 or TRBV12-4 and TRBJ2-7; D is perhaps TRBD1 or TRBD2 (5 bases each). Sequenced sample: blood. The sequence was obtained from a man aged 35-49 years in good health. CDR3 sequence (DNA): TGTGCCAGCAGTTTTCAGGGAGTCGACGAGCAGTACTTC. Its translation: CASSFQGVDEQYF.